Shown below are 28 T cell receptor beta chains from a single sample sequenced in a study of blood T cell repertoires in COVID-19. Sequenced by immunoSEQ multiplex PCR; TCRdb stores in-frame clones only, minus some. The repertoire includes a few hundred thousand clones, around 86% of them detected once, and 1% sits in the top ten. Sequencing was done on a sample of peripheral blood. All receptors come from a man over 45 with active or convalescent COVID-19.

The V and J genes are TRBV2 and TRBJ1-1; 8 bases agree with TRBD1. Germline-derived CDR1 and CDR2 are SNHLY and FYNNEI. J was trimmed by 11 bases and V by 3 bases; bases with no gene match: 11. CDR3 length: 14 amino acids. CDR3 loop: CASSDRTGRQGAFF. CDR3 coding DNA: TGTGCCAGCAGTGACCGGACAGGGAGACAGGGTGCTTTCTTT.

The chain joins TRBV24-1 to TRBJ2-1; TRBD1 is a possible D gene (6 bases). Germline CDR1 reads KGHDR; CDR2 reads SFDVKD. This CDR3 is 16 amino acids long. V lost 3 bases and J 3 bases, leaving 14 bases between the germline ends. For the CDR3, the DNA is TGTGCCACCAGTGATCAACAGGGAAAGGACTACAATGAGCAGTTCTTC. Its translation: CATSDQQGKDYNEQFF.

This chain links TRBV19 with TRBJ1-2; TRBD1 might be the D (5 bases). The CDR3 consists of 17 residues. Trimming shortened V by 6 bases and J by 8 bases, and 28 bases separated the two germline ends. CDR1 LNHDA and CDR2 SQIVND come from the germline V gene (reference sequence). The CDR3 sequence: CASSPRRGGSISQGYTF. The DNA of the CDR3 is TGTGCCAGTAGCCCCCGGAGGGGCGGGTCCATCTCTCAGGGCTACACCTTC.

The rearrangement uses TRBV7-9 and TRBJ2-1; no definite D call. The CDR3 contains 15 residues. Germline V CDR1 and CDR2: SEHNR, FQNEAQ (reference sequence). V lost 5 bases to trimming and J lost 0 bases, with 11 bases between them. CDR3: CASSPGSLSYNEQFF. The CDR3 DNA follows: TGTGCCAGCAGCCCCGGTTCCCTCTCCTACAATGAGCAGTTCTTC.

This chain's CDR3 is CASSLAGVTDTQYF. The CDR3 nucleotides are TGTGCCAGCAGTTTAGCGGGAGTAACAGATACGCAGTATTTT. The chain carries TRBV28 and TRBJ2-3; 7 nucleotides line up with TRBD2. Germline V gives CDR1 MDHEN, CDR2 SYDVKM. The CDR3 covers 14 residues. J gave up 3 bases and V 2 bases, and 2 bases lay outside the gene matches.

The rearrangement links TRBV5-1 to TRBJ2-5; weak D call: TRBD2 (5 bases). The CDR3 runs 13 residues. Germline values: CDR1 SGHRS, CDR2 YFSETQ. The V end lost 5 bases, the J end lost 5 bases, and 13 bases lay between the germline ends. The CDR3 sequence: CASRVSVRETQYF. The CDR3 nucleotides read TGCGCCAGCAGAGTTAGCGTTAGGGAGACCCAGTACTTC.

The J gene is TRBJ2-7, the V gene TRBV5-1; 8 bases agree with TRBD1. With V trimmed by 3 bases and J by 1 base, 6 bases remained unmatched. The CDR3 covers 15 residues. CDR1 SGHRS and CDR2 YFSETQ come from the germline V gene. The CDR3 nucleotides are TGCGCCAGCAGCTCAGTGACAGGGGCTTCCTACGAGCAGTACTTC. It is translated as CASSSVTGASYEQYF.

This rearrangement joins TRBV9 to TRBJ2-1; 7 bases map to TRBD1. With 2 bases clipped from V and 4 bases from J, the junction kept 9 bases outside the gene matches. This CDR3 region has 16 residues. In germline, CDR1 is SGDLS, CDR2 YYNGEE. The CDR3 here is CASSVAEGALYNEQFF. CDR3 bases: TGTGCCAGCAGCGTTGCTGAGGGGGCCTTATACAATGAGCAGTTCTTC.

The chain joins TRBV21-1 to TRBJ1-5; the table's D call, TRBD1, has no DNA check behind it. TRBV21-1 constitutes a pseudogene. CDR3 length: 15 amino acids. CDR3 in amino acids: CASSLRTGGNQPQHF. The CDR3 DNA follows: TGTGCCAGCAGCCTCCGGACAGGGGGCAATCAGCCCCAGCATTTT.

CDR3 nucleotides: TGTGCCAGCAGCCCAGGGTCCGGCCCGAACACCGGGGAGCTGTTTTTT. This sequence encodes CASSPGSGPNTGELFF. The chain couples TRBV4-2 to TRBJ2-2; possibly TRBD1 for D (5 bases). The CDR3 covers 16 residues. Germline CDR1 is LGHNA and CDR2 is YNFKEQ. V was clipped by 4 bases and J by 0 bases, with 12 bases between them.

This chain connects TRBV6-5 to TRBJ1-2; a possible D gene is TRBD1 (6 bases). V was trimmed by 0 bases and J by 0 bases, leaving 11 bases between them. CDR3 size: 16 residues. Germline V CDR1 and CDR2: MNHEY, SVGAGI. The CDR3 region is CASSYSSGASNYGYTF. The CDR3 DNA is TGTGCCAGCAGTTACTCGTCAGGGGCCTCTAACTATGGCTACACCTTC.

This clone was seen just once. The chain is built from TRBV4-3 and TRBJ2-3, with D tentatively TRBD1 (5 bases). The V end lost 4 bases, the J end lost 1 base, and 9 bases lay between the germline ends. The CDR3 has 14 residues. CDR1 is LGHNA, CDR2 YSLEER, per germline. For the CDR3, the DNA is TGCGCCAGCAGCCCCAGACAGCGCACAGATACGCAGTATTTT. Its translation is CASSPRQRTDTQYF.

The rearrangement joins TRBV3-1 (or the pseudogene TRBV3-2) to TRBJ2-7; TRBD2 matches at 13 bases. The germline gives CDR1 LGHDT, CDR2 YNNKEL (reference sequence). The CDR3 spans 15 residues. V shed 6 bases, J shed 2 bases, and the junction held 4 bases outside the gene matches. The CDR3 loop is CASRAGLAGTYEQYF. DNA of the CDR3: TGTGCCAGCAGGGCGGGACTAGCGGGAACCTACGAGCAGTACTTC.

This clone was observed once. The identical CDR3 is also encoded by other nucleotide sequences in the sample. V usage is TRBV28 and J usage is TRBJ1-1, with D maybe TRBD1 (6 bases). Per the germline V gene, CDR1 is MDHEN and CDR2 is SYDVKM. V lost 6 bases, J lost 11 bases, and 13 bases lay in between. The CDR3 covers 11 residues. CDR3: CASRIRQGAFF. In DNA form, the CDR3 reads TGTGCCAGCAGGATTCGGCAGGGGGCTTTCTTT.

The chain couples TRBV28 to TRBJ1-1; TRBD1 matches at 7 bases. Germline lookup yields CDR1 MDHEN and CDR2 SYDVKM. The CDR3 consists of 13 residues. The ends lost 1 base at V and 4 bases at J; junction bases unmatched: 0. The CDR3 reads CASSLSGGTEAFF. The CDR3 bases are TGTGCCAGCAGTTTATCAGGGGGCACTGAAGCTTTCTTT. Full variable domain (remainder filled in from reference TRBV28 and TRBJ1-1): DVKVTQSSRYLVKRTGEKVFLECVQDMDHENMFWYRQDPGLGLRLIYFSYDVKMKEKGDIPEGYSVSREKKERFSLILESASTNQTSMYLCASSLSGGTEAFFGQGTRLTVV.

CDR3 sequence: CASSLSGGTNEKLFF. CDR3 bases: TGTGCCAGCAGCTTATCAGGGGGGACTAATGAAAAACTGTTTTTT. This chain connects TRBV7-9 to TRBJ1-4; TRBD1 matches 7 bases. Unmatched junction bases numbered 2, after V lost 2 bases and J lost 2 bases. Germline V CDR1 and CDR2: SEHNR, FQNEAQ (reference sequence). The CDR3 length is 15 residues.

This chain uses TRBV5-5 with TRBJ2-7; the D gene is possibly TRBD1 (7 bases). Germline V gene data show CDR1 as SGHKS and CDR2 as YYEKEE (reference sequence). The CDR3 consists of 16 residues. Trimming took off 3 bases at V and 1 base at J, with 17 bases between the two ends. The CDR3 sequence is CASSYRAGGQSYEQYF. In DNA, the CDR3 is TGTGCCAGCAGCTACCGGGCAGGGGGGCAATCCTACGAGCAGTACTTC.

The chain joins TRBV29-1 to TRBJ2-3; 9 bases match TRBD2. The CDR3 extends over 15 amino acids. The junction had 8 bases not matched to a gene; V was cut back by 6 bases and J by 1 base. Germline V gene data show CDR1 as SQVTM and CDR2 as ANQGSEA. The CDR3 loop reads CSVAGGSGGTDTQYF. CDR3 sequence (DNA): TGCAGCGTAGCGGGGGGTAGCGGGGGCACAGATACGCAGTATTTT.

This clone was recorded only once. The rearrangement links TRBV7-2 to TRBJ1-2; 9 nucleotides match TRBD1. V shed 5 bases, J shed 4 bases, and the junction held 8 bases outside the gene matches. Germline V lookup: CDR1 SGHTA, CDR2 FQGNSA. The CDR3 runs to 15 residues. The chain's CDR3 is CASSPWDRESYGYTF. The DNA for the CDR3 is TGTGCCAGCAGCCCGTGGGACAGGGAAAGCTATGGCTACACCTTC.

The count of this clone is one. This sequence joins TRBV9 and TRBJ1-4, with 7 bases that match TRBD1. Germline loops: CDR1 SGDLS, CDR2 YYNGEE. The CDR3 contains 13 residues. The junction had 5 bases not matched to a gene; V was cut back by 7 bases and J by 5 bases. The CDR3, as DNA: TGTGCCAGCCGAGGACAGGCCAATGAAAAACTGTTTTTT. Encoded protein: CASRGQANEKLFF.

The sample holds a few counts of this clone. The V and J genes are TRBV3-1 (or the pseudogene TRBV3-2) and TRBJ1-1; TRBD1 might be the D (5 bases). Germline V CDR1 and CDR2: LGHDT, YNNKEL (reference sequence). The CDR3 runs 13 residues. V gave up 1 base and J gave up 10 bases, with 13 bases separating them. CDR3 residues: CASSQAPAGLAFF. The CDR3 bases are TGTGCCAGCAGCCAAGCTCCGGCGGGGCTAGCTTTCTTT.

V gene TRBV15 combines with J gene TRBJ2-3; D uncertain. V lost 1 base, J lost 5 bases, and 7 bases lay in between. The germline gives CDR1 LNHNV, CDR2 YYDKDF (reference sequence). CDR3 length equals 13 residues. As DNA, the CDR3 is TGTGCCACCAGCAGAGTCGGTGTAGATACGCAGTATTTT. This encodes CATSRVGVDTQYF.

The chain uses TRBV28 and TRBJ1-5, with 9 nucleotides matching TRBD1. The junction had 4 bases not matched to a gene; V was cut back by 6 bases and J by 4 bases. This CDR3 region has 14 residues. Germline V gene lookup returns CDR1 MDHEN and CDR2 SYDVKM. The CDR3 DNA follows: TGTGCCAGCAGCACAGGGGGCTTTAATCAGCCCCAGCATTTT. Translated: CASSTGGFNQPQHF.

The rearrangement joins TRBV10-3 to TRBJ1-2; 9 nucleotides agree with TRBD1. There are 12 residues in the CDR3. V dropped 6 bases and J dropped 7; count of bases not matched to a gene: 3. CDR1 and CDR2 (germline): ENHRY, SYGVKD. The CDR3 here is CAISRTGAGYTF. The CDR3 nucleotides read TGTGCCATCAGCCGGACAGGGGCTGGCTACACCTTC.

The rearrangement joins TRBV7-3 to TRBJ2-1; 9 bases are shared with TRBD2. The CDR3 is made up of 15 amino acids. CDR1 and CDR2 (germline): SGHTA, FQGTGA. Losses at the gene ends were 5 bases for V and 5 bases for J; bases not matched to a gene: 7. The CDR3 nucleotides read TGTGCCAGCAGCCTTAGCGGGAGAGAGAACAATGAGCAGTTCTTC. This gives the protein CASSLSGRENNEQFF.

The chain combines TRBV4-1 with TRBJ1-2; 9 bases are a match to TRBD1. The CDR3 contains 19 residues. The ends lost 0 bases at V and 8 bases at J; junction bases unmatched: 19. Germline loops: CDR1 MGHRA, CDR2 YSYEKL. CDR3 nucleotide sequence: TGCGCCAGCAGCCAAGAAGGACGGGACAGGGCTGTGAGTAGACGCGGCTACACCTTC. The encoded protein is CASSQEGRDRAVSRRGYTF.

This chain links TRBV7-2 with TRBJ1-3; TRBD1 matches 7 bases. V shed 5 bases, J shed 2 bases, and the junction held 12 bases outside the gene matches. CDR3 size: 17 residues. Germline V lookup: CDR1 SGHTA, CDR2 FQGNSA. DNA for the CDR3: TGTGCCAGCAGCCCGATAGGACAGGCGGCCGCTGGAAACACCATATATTTT. Its translation is CASSPIGQAAAGNTIYF. The variable domain in full, completed from reference TRBV7-2 and TRBJ1-3, reads GAGVSQSPSNKVTEKGKDVELRCDPISGHTALYWYRQSLGQGLEFLIYFQGNSAPDKSGLPSDRFSAERTGGSVSTLTIQRTQQEDSAVYLCASSPIGQAAAGNTIYFGEGSWLTVV.

The chain employs TRBV7-9 and TRBJ2-1; 7 bases are shared with TRBD1. From germline, CDR1 is SEHNR and CDR2 FQNEAQ (reference sequence). J gave up 2 bases and V 3 bases, and 1 base lay outside the gene matches. This CDR3 spans 14 amino acids. CDR3 in DNA: TGTGCCAGCAGCTTGACAGGGCCCTACAATGAGCAGTTCTTC. This sequence encodes CASSLTGPYNEQFF.